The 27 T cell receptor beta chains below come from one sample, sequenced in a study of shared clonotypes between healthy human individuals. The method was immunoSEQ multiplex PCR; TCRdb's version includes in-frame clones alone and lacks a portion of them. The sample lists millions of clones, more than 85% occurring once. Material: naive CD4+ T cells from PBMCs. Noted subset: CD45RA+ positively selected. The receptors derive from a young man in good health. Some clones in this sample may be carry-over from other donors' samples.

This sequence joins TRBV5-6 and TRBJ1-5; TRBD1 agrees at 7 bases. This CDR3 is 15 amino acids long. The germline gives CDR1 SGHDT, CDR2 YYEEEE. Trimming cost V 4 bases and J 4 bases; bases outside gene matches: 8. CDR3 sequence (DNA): TGTGCCAGCAGCGGGTGGGCACAGGGGAATCAGCCCCAGCATTTT. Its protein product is CASSGWAQGNQPQHF.

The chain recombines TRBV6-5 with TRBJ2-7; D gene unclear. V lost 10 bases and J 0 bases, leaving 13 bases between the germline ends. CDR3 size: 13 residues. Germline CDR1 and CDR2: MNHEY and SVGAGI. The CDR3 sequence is CATWDISSYEQYF. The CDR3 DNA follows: TGTGCCACCTGGGATATTAGCTCCTACGAGCAGTACTTC.

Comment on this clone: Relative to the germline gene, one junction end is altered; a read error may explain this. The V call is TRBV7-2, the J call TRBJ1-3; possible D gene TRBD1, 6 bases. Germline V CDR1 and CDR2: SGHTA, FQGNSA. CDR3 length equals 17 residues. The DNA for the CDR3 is TGTGCCAGCAGCGTAGCGCGACCAGGGGTCTCTGGAAACACCATATATTTT. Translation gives CASSVARPGVSGNTIYF.

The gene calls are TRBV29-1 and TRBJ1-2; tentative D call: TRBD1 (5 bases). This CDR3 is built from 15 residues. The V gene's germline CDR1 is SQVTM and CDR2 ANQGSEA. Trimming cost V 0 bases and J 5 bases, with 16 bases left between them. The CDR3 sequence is CSVEDRDQRRYGYTF. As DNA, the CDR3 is TGCAGCGTTGAAGACCGGGACCAACGGAGATATGGCTACACCTTC.

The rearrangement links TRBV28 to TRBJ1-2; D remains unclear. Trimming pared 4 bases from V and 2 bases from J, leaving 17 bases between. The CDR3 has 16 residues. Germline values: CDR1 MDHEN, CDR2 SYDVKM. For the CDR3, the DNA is TGTGCCAGCAGTTGGCCACAGAAGCCTACAAACTATGGCTACACCTTC. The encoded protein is CASSWPQKPTNYGYTF.

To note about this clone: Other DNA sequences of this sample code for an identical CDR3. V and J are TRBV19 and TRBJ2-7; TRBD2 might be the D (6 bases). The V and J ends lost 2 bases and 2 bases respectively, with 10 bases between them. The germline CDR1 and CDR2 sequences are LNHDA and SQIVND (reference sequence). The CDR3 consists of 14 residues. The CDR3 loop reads CASSILEGPYEQYF. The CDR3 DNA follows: TGTGCCAGTAGTATATTGGAGGGTCCCTACGAGCAGTACTTC.

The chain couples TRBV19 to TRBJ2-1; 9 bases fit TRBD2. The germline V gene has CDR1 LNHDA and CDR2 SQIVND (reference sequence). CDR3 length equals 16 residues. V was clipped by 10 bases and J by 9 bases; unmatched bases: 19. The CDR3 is CATNPRGSGRMGEQFF. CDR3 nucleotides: TGTGCCACCAATCCCAGGGGGAGCGGGAGGATGGGTGAGCAGTTCTTC.

For the CDR3, the DNA is TGTGCCAGCAGCGCCACGAGCATGAACACTGAAGCTTTCTTT. As protein: CASSATSMNTEAFF. The rearrangement joins TRBV9 to TRBJ1-1; D gene unclear. V lost 3 bases to trimming and J lost 0 bases, with 9 bases between them. Germline V gives CDR1 SGDLS, CDR2 YYNGEE. The CDR3 runs to 14 residues.

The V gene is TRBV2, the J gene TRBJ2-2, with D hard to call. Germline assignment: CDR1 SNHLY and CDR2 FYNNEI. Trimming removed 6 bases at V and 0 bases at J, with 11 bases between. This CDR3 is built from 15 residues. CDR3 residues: CASSPTATNTGELFF. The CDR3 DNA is TGTGCCAGCAGCCCGACGGCGACGAACACCGGGGAGCTGTTTTTT. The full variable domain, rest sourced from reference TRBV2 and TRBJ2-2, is EPEVTQTPSHQVTQMGQEVILRCVPISNHLYFYWYRQILGQKVEFLVSFYNNEISEKSEIFDDQFSVERPDGSNFTLKIRSTKLEDSAMYFCASSPTATNTGELFFGEGSRLTVL.

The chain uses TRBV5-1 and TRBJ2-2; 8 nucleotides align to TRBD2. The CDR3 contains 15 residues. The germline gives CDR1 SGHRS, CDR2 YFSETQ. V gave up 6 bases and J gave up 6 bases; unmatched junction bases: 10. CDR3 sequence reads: CASTPGTSGPGELFF. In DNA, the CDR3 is TGCGCCAGCACCCCCGGGACTAGTGGCCCCGGGGAGCTGTTTTTT.

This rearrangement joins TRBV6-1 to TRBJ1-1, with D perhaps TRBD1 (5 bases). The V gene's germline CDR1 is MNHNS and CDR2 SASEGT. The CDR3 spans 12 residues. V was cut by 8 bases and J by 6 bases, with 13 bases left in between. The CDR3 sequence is CASRGVFSEAFF. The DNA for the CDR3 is TGTGCCAGCCGGGGCGTCTTCTCTGAAGCTTTCTTT.

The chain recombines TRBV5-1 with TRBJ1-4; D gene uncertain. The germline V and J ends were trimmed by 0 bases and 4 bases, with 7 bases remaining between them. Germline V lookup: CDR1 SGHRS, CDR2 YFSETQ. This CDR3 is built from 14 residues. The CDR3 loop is CASSLEGINEKLFF. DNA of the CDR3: TGCGCCAGCAGCTTGGAAGGAATTAATGAAAAACTGTTTTTT.

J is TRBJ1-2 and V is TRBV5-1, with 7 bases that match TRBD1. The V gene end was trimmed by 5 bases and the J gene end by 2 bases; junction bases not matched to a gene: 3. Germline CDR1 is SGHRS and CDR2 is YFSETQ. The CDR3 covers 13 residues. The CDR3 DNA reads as TGCGCCAGCAGGGGGGGACAGAACTATGGCTACACCTTC. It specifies CASRGGQNYGYTF.

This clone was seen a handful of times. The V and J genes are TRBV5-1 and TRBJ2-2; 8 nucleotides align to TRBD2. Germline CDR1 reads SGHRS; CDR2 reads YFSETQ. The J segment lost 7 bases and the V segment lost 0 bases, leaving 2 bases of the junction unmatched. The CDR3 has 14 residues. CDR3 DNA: TGCGCCAGCAGCTTGGAAGGGACTAGCGGGGAGCTGTTTTTT. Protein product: CASSLEGTSGELFF. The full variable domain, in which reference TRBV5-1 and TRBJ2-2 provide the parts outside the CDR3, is KAGVTQTPRYLIKTRGQQVTLSCSPISGHRSVSWYQQTPGQGLQFLFEYFSETQRNKGNFPGRFSGRQFSNSRSEMNVSTLELGDSALYLCASSLEGTSGELFFGEGSRLTVL.

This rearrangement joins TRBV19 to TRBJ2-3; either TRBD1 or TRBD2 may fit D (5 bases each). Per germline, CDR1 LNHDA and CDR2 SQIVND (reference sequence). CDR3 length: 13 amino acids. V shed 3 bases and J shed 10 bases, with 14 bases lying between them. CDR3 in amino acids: CASSIRGVVAQYF. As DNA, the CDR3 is TGTGCCAGTAGTATCCGAGGGGTAGTGGCGCAGTATTTT. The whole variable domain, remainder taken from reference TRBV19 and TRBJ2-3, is DGGITQSPKYLFRKEGQNVTLSCEQNLNHDAMYWYRQDPGQGLRLIYYSQIVNDFQKGDIAEGYSVSREKKESFPLTVTSAQKNPTAFYLCASSIRGVVAQYFGPGTRLTVL.

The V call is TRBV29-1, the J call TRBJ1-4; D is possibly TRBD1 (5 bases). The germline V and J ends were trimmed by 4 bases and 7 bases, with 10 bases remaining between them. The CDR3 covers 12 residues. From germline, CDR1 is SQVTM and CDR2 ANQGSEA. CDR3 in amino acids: CSVAGAGEKLFF. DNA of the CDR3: TGCAGCGTTGCCGGGGCAGGTGAAAAACTGTTTTTT.

The CDR3 spells CASSASGGRQETQYF. The CDR3 DNA follows: TGTGCCAGCAGCGCCTCGGGGGGGCGGCAAGAGACCCAGTACTTC. The chain is built from TRBV9 and TRBJ2-5; 8 bases line up with TRBD2. The CDR3 loop spans 15 amino acids. The germline V gene encodes CDR1 SGDLS and CDR2 YYNGEE. Germline trimming cut 3 bases from V and 2 bases from J; bases unmatched to any gene: 6.

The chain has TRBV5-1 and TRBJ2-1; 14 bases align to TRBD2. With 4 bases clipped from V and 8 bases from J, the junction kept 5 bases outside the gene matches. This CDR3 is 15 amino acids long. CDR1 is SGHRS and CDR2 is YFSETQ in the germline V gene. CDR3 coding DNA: TGCGCCAGCAGCGCCGGGACTAGCGGGAGTGATGAGCAGTTCTTC. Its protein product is CASSAGTSGSDEQFF. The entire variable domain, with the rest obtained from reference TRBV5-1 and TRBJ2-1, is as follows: KAGVTQTPRYLIKTRGQQVTLSCSPISGHRSVSWYQQTPGQGLQFLFEYFSETQRNKGNFPGRFSGRQFSNSRSEMNVSTLELGDSALYLCASSAGTSGSDEQFFGPGTRLTVL.

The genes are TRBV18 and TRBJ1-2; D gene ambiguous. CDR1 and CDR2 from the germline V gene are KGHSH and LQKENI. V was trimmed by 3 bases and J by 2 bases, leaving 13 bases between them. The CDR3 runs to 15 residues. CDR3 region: CASSPVGGRNYGYTF. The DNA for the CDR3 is TGTGCCAGCTCACCGGTGGGTGGCAGAAACTATGGCTACACCTTC.

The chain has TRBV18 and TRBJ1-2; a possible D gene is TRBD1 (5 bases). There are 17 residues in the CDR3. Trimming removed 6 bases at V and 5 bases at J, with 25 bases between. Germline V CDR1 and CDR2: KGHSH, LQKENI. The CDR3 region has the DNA TGTGCCAGCTCGCTTCAGGGAGACGGGACGGCCTCTTATGGCTACACCTTC. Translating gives CASSLQGDGTASYGYTF.

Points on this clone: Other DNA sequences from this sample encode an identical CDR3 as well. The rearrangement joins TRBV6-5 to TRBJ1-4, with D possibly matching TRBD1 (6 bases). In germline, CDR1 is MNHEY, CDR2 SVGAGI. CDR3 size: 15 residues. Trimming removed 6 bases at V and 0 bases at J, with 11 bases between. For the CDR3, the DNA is TGTGCCAGCAGGAGGACAGCGGCAACTAATGAAAAACTGTTTTTT. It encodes CASRRTAATNEKLFF.

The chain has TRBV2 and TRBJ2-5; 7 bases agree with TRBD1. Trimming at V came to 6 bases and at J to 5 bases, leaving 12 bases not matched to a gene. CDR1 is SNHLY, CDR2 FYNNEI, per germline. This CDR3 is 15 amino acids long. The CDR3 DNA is TGTGCCAGCAGGGAGAGGGGGCAATCAAGGGAGACCCAGTACTTC. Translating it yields CASRERGQSRETQYF. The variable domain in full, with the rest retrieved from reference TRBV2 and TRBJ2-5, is EPEVTQTPSHQVTQMGQEVILRCVPISNHLYFYWYRQILGQKVEFLVSFYNNEISEKSEIFDDQFSVERPDGSNFTLKIRSTKLEDSAMYFCASRERGQSRETQYFGPGTRLLVL.

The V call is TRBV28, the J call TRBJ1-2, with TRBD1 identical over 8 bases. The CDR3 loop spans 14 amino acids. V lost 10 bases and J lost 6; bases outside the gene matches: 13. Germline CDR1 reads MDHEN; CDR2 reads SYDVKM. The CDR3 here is CANWGQDDPDGYTF. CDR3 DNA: TGTGCCAACTGGGGACAGGACGATCCTGATGGCTACACCTTC.

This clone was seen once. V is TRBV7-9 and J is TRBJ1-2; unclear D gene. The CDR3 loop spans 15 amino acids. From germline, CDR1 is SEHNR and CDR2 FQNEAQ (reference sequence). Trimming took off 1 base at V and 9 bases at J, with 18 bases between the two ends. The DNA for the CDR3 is TGTGCCAGCAGCTTAGATCCCAACAAGGGAAGTAGCTACACCTTC. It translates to CASSLDPNKGSSYTF.

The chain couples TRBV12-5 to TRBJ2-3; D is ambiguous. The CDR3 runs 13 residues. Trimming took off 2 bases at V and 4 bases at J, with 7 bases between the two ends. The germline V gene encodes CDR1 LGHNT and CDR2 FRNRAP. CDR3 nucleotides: TGTGCTAGTGGTTTGAGCGCCCCAGATACGCAGTATTTT. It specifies CASGLSAPDTQYF.

The DNA for the CDR3 is TGTGCCAGCAGCCCCCGCCCCCTTCTCTCCGGGGAAGGGGACACCATATATTTT. Translated, it gives CASSPRPLLSGEGDTIYF. The genes are TRBV9 and TRBJ1-3, with D perhaps matching TRBD1 (5 bases). V lost 4 bases, J lost 8 bases, and 28 bases lay in between. The CDR3 is 18 residues long. Germline CDR1 reads SGDLS; CDR2 reads YYNGEE.

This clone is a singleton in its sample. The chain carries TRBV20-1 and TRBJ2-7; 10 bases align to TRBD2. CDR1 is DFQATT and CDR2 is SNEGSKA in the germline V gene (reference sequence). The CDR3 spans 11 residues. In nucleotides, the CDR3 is TGCATCCTAGCGGGAGAGTACGAGCAGTACTTC. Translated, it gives CILAGEYEQYF.